Below are 6 T cell receptor beta chains sequenced from a single sample in a study of breast tumors, draining lymph nodes, adjacent tissues. Breast cancer patients provided tissue from their axillary draining lymph nodes. One entry per CDR3 protein results from TCRdb running MiXCR on the multiplex PCR reads. In the table there are about 140,000 distinct CDR3 sequences, about 33% of which are singletons. Input material: axillary lymph node tissue. All receptors derive from a female donor with breast cancer. Some clones in this sample may be carry-over from other donors' samples.

This clonotype was counted ten times or more. Since a much larger clone is just one base distant, this may be a read error. CDR3 sequence (DNA): TGCAGTGCACCACCGTTCTCTGGGGCCACCGTCCTGACTTTC. This gives the protein CSAPPFSGATVLTF. The gene calls are TRBV20-1 and TRBJ2-6, with a weak D call TRBD1 (5 bases). The CDR3 covers 14 residues. Per germline, CDR1 DFQATT and CDR2 SNEGSKA (reference sequence).

As for this clonotype: One base away lies a much larger clone, so this may be a sequencing read error. This chain uses TRBV5-1 with TRBJ2-5; perhaps D is TRBD1 or TRBD2 (5 bases each). Between the trimmed V and J ends, which lost 3 bases and 8 bases, there was a span of 17 bases. Germline loops: CDR1 SGHRS, CDR2 YFSETQ. CDR3 length equals 14 residues. The CDR3 coding sequence is TGCGCCAGCAGCTCGGGGCAGGGTTGGGACACCCAGTACTTC. Encoded protein: CASSSGQGWDTQYF.

Notes on this clonotype: The CDR3 does not end in the conserved phenylalanine or tryptophan, so this is likely a read error. It is unclear where the CDR3 begins or ends on the DNA, so no DNA is shown, and the CDR3 is as TCRdb lists it. The chain employs TRBV11-2 and TRBJ1-3; TRBD1 reflects the table's D call only, with no check against the DNA. The CDR3 length is 9 residues, termini included. Germline V gives CDR1 SGHAT, CDR2 FQNNGV. The CDR3 sequence is CASSLAQGA.

This clonotype was found many times. The rearrangement uses TRBV6-2 or TRBV6-3 and TRBJ1-5; D is undetermined. There are 13 residues in the CDR3. Per germline, CDR1 MNHEY and CDR2 SVGEGT. V was shortened by 1 base and J by 2 bases, with 3 bases between the two germline ends. The CDR3 coding sequence is TGTGCCAGCAGTTACTGGGGCAATCAGCCCCAGCATTTT. Translation: CASSYWGNQPQHF.

This clonotype appeared many times. The rearrangement joins TRBV24-1 to TRBJ2-5; D unclear. Germline CDR1 is KGHDR and CDR2 is SFDVKD. V shed 2 bases and J shed 5 bases, with 14 bases lying between them. The CDR3 has 15 amino acids. The DNA of the CDR3 is TGTGCCACCAGTGATTCCCGGAGAAGGCCCGAGACCCAGTACTTC. Encoded protein: CATSDSRRRPETQYF.

This chain connects TRBV5-5 to TRBJ2-7; D remains ambiguous. The CDR3 extends over 15 amino acids. Germline CDR1 reads SGHKS; CDR2 reads YYEKEE (reference sequence). CDR3 sequence: CASSLVGGVGYEQCV. CDR3 nucleotides: TGTGCCAGCAGCTTGGTAGGCGGTGTGGGGTACGAGCAGTGCGTC.